One sample yielded the 9 T cell receptor beta chains listed below, sequenced in a study of cytomegalovirus exposure and HLA in healthy donors. PCR employed 60 Vbeta and 13 Jbeta primers. Assay: immunoSEQ multiplex PCR; the TCRdb copy retains only in-frame clones and omits some. The sample holds approximately 200,000 clones, 82% seen once. Sequenced material: PBMCs. The receptors stem from a woman between 45 and 65 years old in good health and CMV-seropositive.

The chain employs TRBV7-8 and TRBJ1-3; D gene uncertain. The CDR3 length is 15 residues. Germline CDR1 and CDR2: SGHVS and FQNEAQ. V lost 1 base to trimming and J lost 1 base, with 8 bases between them. DNA of the CDR3: TGTGCCAGCAGCTTAGAGGCGGGATCTGGAAACACCATATATTTT. Encoded protein: CASSLEAGSGNTIYF.

This chain links TRBV6-1 with TRBJ1-5; D possibly corresponds to TRBD1 (5 bases). CDR1 and CDR2 (germline): MNHNS, SASEGT. V was clipped by 10 bases and J by 0 bases, with 13 bases between them. The CDR3 extends over 14 amino acids. CDR3 bases: TGTGCCACCTCCCAGGGCGATAGCAATCAGCCCCAGCATTTT. Encoded protein: CATSQGDSNQPQHF.

As regards this clone: Additional DNA sequences in this sample encode the identical CDR3. V is TRBV9 and J is TRBJ2-5, with D perhaps TRBD2 (7 bases). Trimming shortened V by 0 bases and J by 5 bases, and 8 bases separated the two germline ends. Germline V gene sequence: CDR1 SGDLS, CDR2 YYNGEE. This CDR3 has 13 amino acids. The CDR3 bases are TGTGCCAGCAGCGTAGCGGGGGGCGAGACCCAGTACTTC. This encodes CASSVAGGETQYF.

This clone was seen just once. The chain's CDR3 is CASSLASGSYYEQYF. CDR3 bases: TGTGCCAGCAGCTTAGCTAGCGGGAGTTACTACGAGCAGTACTTC. This chain connects TRBV7-6 to TRBJ2-7; TRBD2 matches 9 bases. This CDR3 spans 15 amino acids. Germline-derived CDR1 and CDR2 are SGHVS and FNYEAQ. V shed 0 bases and J 3 bases; nucleotides not matched to a gene: 3.

The sample holds one count of this clone. The chain combines TRBV18 with TRBJ2-7; D gene ambiguous. Trimming shortened V by 0 bases and J by 2 bases, and 8 bases separated the two germline ends. Germline V gene lookup returns CDR1 KGHSH and CDR2 LQKENI. The CDR3 spans 14 residues. The CDR3 region is CASSPPHAAYEQYF. In DNA, the CDR3 is TGTGCCAGCTCACCACCTCACGCGGCCTACGAGCAGTACTTC.

The genes are TRBV29-1 and TRBJ2-5, with a weak D call TRBD2 (7 bases). This CDR3 region has 14 residues. V gave up 1 base and J gave up 5 bases, with 14 bases separating them. Germline V CDR1 and CDR2: SQVTM, ANQGSEA. The CDR3 is CSVEGGGGMETQYF. Written as DNA, the CDR3 is TGCAGCGTTGAAGGGGGCGGGGGCATGGAGACCCAGTACTTC.

This clone was observed a single time. This chain joins TRBV9 and TRBJ2-1; 10 bases align to TRBD1. The CDR3 consists of 15 residues. The germline CDR1 and CDR2 sequences are SGDLS and YYNGEE. The V gene end was trimmed by 3 bases and the J gene end by 3 bases; junction bases not matched to a gene: 3. CDR3 in amino acids: CASSAGTGDYNEQFF. The CDR3 nucleotides are TGTGCCAGCAGCGCTGGGACAGGGGACTACAATGAGCAGTTCTTC.

J is TRBJ2-1 and V is TRBV18; 7 bases map to TRBD1. The germline V gene has CDR1 KGHSH and CDR2 LQKENI. V trimming: 4 bases; J trimming: 6 bases; junction bases outside the gene matches: 9. CDR3 length: 15 amino acids. CDR3 region: CASSHRDSGINEQFF. Written as DNA, the CDR3 is TGTGCCAGCTCACACCGGGACAGCGGAATCAATGAGCAGTTCTTC.

The chain couples TRBV5-6 to TRBJ2-7; maybe TRBD2 (6 bases). From germline, CDR1 is SGHDT and CDR2 YYEEEE. Trimming left V 2 bases short and J 1 base short, with 22 bases between. The CDR3 is 18 residues long. The CDR3 sequence: CASSFLIATGGESYEQYF. The CDR3 nucleotides read TGTGCCAGCAGCTTCTTGATAGCGACCGGCGGGGAGTCCTACGAGCAGTACTTC.